This T cell receptor (beta chain) was captured by sequencing in a study of CD8+CD57+ T cells in acquired aplastic anemia. Details on this clonotype: Antigen specificity is unknown.

By flow cytometry, patients selected for sequencing had shown an expansion of CD8+CD57+ cells. The CDR3 has 13 residues. The V gene's germline CDR1 is DFQATT and CDR2 SNEGSKA (reference sequence). Trimming removed 8 bases from V and 6 bases from J; junction bases left unmatched: 10. Whole-study results and caveats: Patients and controls had CD8+ Simpson's diversity values that were not significantly distinct.

For CDR3 and TCR beta VDJ profiling, genomic DNA was the template used. TCRdb passed the reads through MiXCR, listing each CDR3 protein once. The table has approximately 470,000 distinct CDR3 sequences, about a third seen once; the top ten hold nearly 0.85%. This clonotype originated in a human donor with aplastic anemia. The sequenced material came from sorted CD4+, CD8+, or CD8+CD57+ T cells (not recorded which) from PBMCs. The chain is built from TRBV20-1 and TRBJ1-1; TRBD1 aligns across 9 bases. The CDR3 here is CSQLTRQGAEAFF. CDR3 DNA: TGCAGTCAACTCACCCGACAGGGGGCTGAAGCTTTCTTT.